Reported below is one TCR beta chain. Germline V gene lookup returns CDR1 MNHEY and CDR2 SVGAGI. V gave up 7 bases and J gave up 2 bases; unmatched junction bases: 5. The CDR3 contains 14 residues. The data stem from a study of blood T cell repertoires in COVID-19. Clones were read by immunoSEQ multiplex PCR, and TCRdb kept only the in-frame ones, dropping some. Here the sample spans around 140,000 clones, 65% to 90% being singletons. This chain links TRBV6-5 with TRBJ2-7; TRBD1 aligns across 10 bases. The TCR sequence derives from a human donor in a cohort sampled during active COVID-19. The sequencing sample was made of peripheral blood. CDR3: CASNRDRGPYEQYF. CDR3 DNA: TGTGCCAGCAACCGGGACAGGGGCCCCTACGAGCAGTACTTC.